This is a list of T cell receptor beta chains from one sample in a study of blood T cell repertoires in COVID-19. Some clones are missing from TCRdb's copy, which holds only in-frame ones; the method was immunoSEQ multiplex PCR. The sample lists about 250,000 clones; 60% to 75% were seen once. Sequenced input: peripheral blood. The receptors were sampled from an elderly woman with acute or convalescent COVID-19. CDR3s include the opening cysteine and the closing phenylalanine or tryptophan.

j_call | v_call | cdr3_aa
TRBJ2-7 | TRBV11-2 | CASSPTSGIYEQYF
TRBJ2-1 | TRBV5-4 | CASSLATGGSEQFF
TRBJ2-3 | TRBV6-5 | CASSRRESSTDTQYF
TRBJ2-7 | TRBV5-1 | CASSLGQGIYEQYF
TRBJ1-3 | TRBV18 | CASSPLQGGVGNTIYF
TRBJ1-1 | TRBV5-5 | CASSTRVVADTEAFF
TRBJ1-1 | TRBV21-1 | CASRNRTPAFRF
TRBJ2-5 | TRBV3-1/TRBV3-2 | CASSQGSGQRETQYF
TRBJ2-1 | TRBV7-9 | CASSPPGGGNEQFF
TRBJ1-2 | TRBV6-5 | CASGQGASYGYTF
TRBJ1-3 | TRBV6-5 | CASSYRRPTGNTIYF
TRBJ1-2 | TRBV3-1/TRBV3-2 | CASSQNTPGQINYGYTF
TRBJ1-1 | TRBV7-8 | CASRPRDLGNTEAFF